A single sample is the source of the 7 T cell receptor beta chains below, sequenced in a study of vaccination and CD4 T cells after COVID-19. Their target antigens are unknown. Treatment: roughly nine-day PBMC culture with coronavirus spike peptide pools or control peptides (ViraFEST assay). Sequencing of the DNA from cultured CD4+ T cells was carried out with the Oncomine TCR Beta short-read assay. TCRdb processed the PCR reads anew with MiXCR; each CDR3 protein has one entry. The repertoire holds about 8,900 distinct CDR3 sequences, under 65% seen once, with more than 30% in the top ten. The specimen was CD4+ T cells from blood, cultured in vitro. The receptors come from a human donor who had recovered from COVID-19.

The gene calls are TRBV20-1 and TRBJ2-1; tentative D call: TRBD2 (5 bases). In germline, CDR1 is DFQATT, CDR2 SNEGSKA (reference sequence). This CDR3 comprises 14 residues. Trimming removed 0 bases at V and 4 bases at J, with 10 bases between. CDR3: CSARDLDWYNEQFF. CDR3 DNA: TGCAGTGCTAGAGATCTGGACTGGTACAATGAGCAGTTCTTC.

The chain uses TRBV10-3 and TRBJ1-4, with D tentatively TRBD1 (6 bases). V lost 3 bases, J lost 8 bases, and 10 bases lay in between. There are 13 residues in the CDR3. Per germline, CDR1 ENHRY and CDR2 SYGVKD. CDR3 DNA sequence: TGTGCCATCAGTGACAGGGGTGGAGAAAAACTGTTTTTT. Amino acid sequence: CAISDRGGEKLFF.

A few counts support this clonotype. The CDR3 DNA is TGTGCCAGCAGTGATCGGGGCCTGAACACTGAAGCTTTCTTT. Translation gives CASSDRGLNTEAFF. This chain uses TRBV6-1 with TRBJ1-1, with D possibly being TRBD1 (5 bases). Trimming cost V 3 bases and J 0 bases, with 8 bases left between them. Germline loops: CDR1 MNHNS, CDR2 SASEGT. CDR3 length: 14 amino acids.

This clonotype has only a few counts. The J gene is TRBJ2-5, the V gene TRBV20-1; the D gene is possibly TRBD2 (5 bases). This CDR3 spans 14 amino acids. The germline V gene has CDR1 DFQATT and CDR2 SNEGSKA (reference sequence). Trimming left V 1 base short and J 3 bases short, with 12 bases between. This CDR3 reads CSARARTLKETQYF. CDR3 DNA: TGCAGTGCTAGAGCGAGGACTCTAAAAGAGACCCAGTACTTC.

This clonotype was observed a single time. V gene TRBV12-3 or TRBV12-4 combines with J gene TRBJ2-7; 7 positions agree with TRBD2. The CDR3 is 15 amino acids. The junction had 11 bases not matched to a gene; V was cut back by 6 bases and J by 3 bases. The CDR3, as DNA: TGTGCCAGCAGCAGACCTAGCGGTTCTAACTACGAGCAGTACTTC. Translating it yields CASSRPSGSNYEQYF.

The chain combines TRBV10-2 with TRBJ1-1; TRBD1 agrees at 7 bases. Unmatched junction bases numbered 13, after V lost 6 bases and J lost 0 bases. CDR1 and CDR2 (germline): WSHSY, SAAADI. The CDR3 sequence is 17 residues long. CDR3 coding DNA: TGCGCCAGCAGCGACCCACCAGGGGGGAAATTGAACACTGAAGCTTTCTTT. It is translated as CASSDPPGGKLNTEAFF.

Concerning this clonotype itself: At one of its ends the junction is not consistent with the germline gene, which may arise from a read error. The chain uses TRBV2 and TRBJ1-5, with 11 bases fitting TRBD1. In germline, CDR1 is SNHLY, CDR2 FYNNEI. The CDR3 length is 15 residues. CDR3 protein: CASREGTGGVSPQHF. The CDR3 bases are TGTGCCAGCAGGGAAGGGACAGGGGGTGTCTCGCCCCAGCATTTT.